A selection of T cell receptor beta chains follows, all from one sample in a study of shared clonotypes between healthy human individuals. The repertoire was sequenced with immunoSEQ multiplex PCR; TCRdb's copy has only in-frame clones and lacks some. The sample has more than 2,000,000 clones, around nine tenths seen once. Source material: naive CD4+ T cells sorted from blood. These receptors were taken from a man aged 18 to 30 in good health. Each CDR3 is given with its conserved first and last residue. A D gene is named only where the DNA matches it firmly. Only part of the rows carry a size: once, few, many, or a class if the clone is expanded.

d_call,j_call,clone_size,v_call,cdr3_nt,cdr3_aa
.,TRBJ1-2,.,TRBV28,TGTGCCAGCAGTTTACCCGGGACCCTATCTGCCTATGGCTACACCTTC,CASSLPGTLSAYGYTF
TRBD1,TRBJ1-1,.,TRBV29-1,TGCAGCGTTGAAGGACAGGGGGAAGAAGCTTTCTTT,CSVEGQGEEAFF
.,TRBJ1-6,.,TRBV7-8,TGTGCCAGGCTCCGCCAACAAGGGGATAGCTCCTATAATTCACCCCTCCACTTT,CARLRQQGDSSYNSPLHF
.,TRBJ1-5,.,TRBV6-5,TGTGCCAGCAGGTTTGACAGAAATAGCAATCAGCCCCAGCATTTT,CASRFDRNSNQPQHF
.,TRBJ1-1,once,TRBV18,TGTGCCAGCTCACCACTCCCGGGCATGAGAGACACTGAAGCTTTCTTT,CASSPLPGMRDTEAFF
.,TRBJ2-3,.,TRBV9,TGTGCCAGCAGCGTAGGTTTGGGGGATACGCAGTATTTT,CASSVGLGDTQYF
TRBD1,TRBJ2-7,once,TRBV6-5,TGTGCCAGCAGTTACTACGGACAGGGAAAATCCTACGAGCAGTACTTC,CASSYYGQGKSYEQYF
TRBD1,TRBJ1-4,.,TRBV27,TGTGCCAGCAAACGGACAGGGGATGAAAAACTGTTTTTT,CASKRTGDEKLFF
.,TRBJ1-1,.,TRBV5-4,TGTGCCAGCAGCTTGATAACAGGGAGCACTGAAGCTTTCTTT,CASSLITGSTEAFF
.,TRBJ2-5,.,TRBV7-9,TGTGCCAGCAGCTCACTGACAGATCCTACGGGGGAGACCCAGTACTTC,CASSSLTDPTGETQYF
TRBD1,TRBJ1-6,.,TRBV28,TGTGCCAGCAGTCCTAACAGGGGGAGTTCACCCCTCCACTTT,CASSPNRGSSPLHF
TRBD2,TRBJ2-1,.,TRBV5-1,TGCGCCAGCAGCTTGGGACTAGCGGGAGTCTCCGGCCTCAATGAGCAGTTCTTC,CASSLGLAGVSGLNEQFF
TRBD2,TRBJ2-5,.,TRBV5-4,TGTGCCAGCAGCTTGGAGGTTGTGCTAGCGGGGAGGCAAGAGACCCAGTACTTC,CASSLEVVLAGRQETQYF
.,TRBJ2-1,.,TRBV23-1,TGCGCCGGGGCCGGTTTGCGTGAGCAGTTCTTC,CAGAGLREQFF
.,TRBJ1-5,.,TRBV10-3,TGTGCCATCGGCCAGTATGGAGAGCCCCAGCATTTT,CAIGQYGEPQHF
TRBD1,TRBJ1-4,.,TRBV5-1,TGCGCCAGCAGCTTGGGACAGGGGCGGGAAAAACTGTTTTTT,CASSLGQGREKLFF
.,TRBJ2-2,few,TRBV18,TGTGCCAGCTCTTTCCGGACTTCGAACACCGGGGAGCTGTTTTTT,CASSFRTSNTGELFF
.,TRBJ1-1,few,TRBV18,TGTGCCAGCTCACCATTAGCAGAGAACACTGAAGCTTTCTTT,CASSPLAENTEAFF
TRBD1,TRBJ1-5,.,TRBV19,TGTGCCAGCGCAGACAGGGGTCGGGGCAATCAGCCCCAGCATTTT,CASADRGRGNQPQHF
.,TRBJ1-2,once,TRBV7-9,TGTGCCAGCAGCCCCTCACTTAACTATGGCTACACCTTC,CASSPSLNYGYTF
.,TRBJ2-2,once,TRBV6-6,TGTGCCAGCAGCACAGGACAGTCAGATGTCGGGGAGCTGTTTTTT,CASSTGQSDVGELFF
.,TRBJ2-7,.,TRBV10-3,TGTGCCATCAGTGGGGGTAAGGGCTACGAGCAGTACTTC,CAISGGKGYEQYF
TRBD1,TRBJ1-2,.,TRBV5-6,TGTGCCAGCACGGACAGGGCTAACTATGGCTACACCTTC,CASTDRANYGYTF
.,TRBJ2-1,.,TRBV5-1,TGCGCCAGCAGCTTGGCCGGGAGTAACTACAATGAGCAGTTCTTC,CASSLAGSNYNEQFF
.,TRBJ2-3,once,TRBV9,TGTGCCAGCAGCGTAGCGGGGGTGAGCACAGATACGCAGTATTTT,CASSVAGVSTDTQYF
.,TRBJ1-2,.,TRBV5-1,TGCGCCAGCAGCTTGGGACACGAGAGAGGCTATGGCTACACCTTC,CASSLGHERGYGYTF
.,TRBJ1-3,.,TRBV10-3,TGTGCCATCAGTGAGGATCAATTCTCTGGAAACACCATATATTTT,CAISEDQFSGNTIYF
.,TRBJ1-3,.,TRBV9,TGTGCCAGCAGCGTAGCCCCGATAGGGAAAAAAGGAAACACCATATATTTT,CASSVAPIGKKGNTIYF
TRBD1,TRBJ1-2,.,TRBV11-2,TGTGCCAGCAGCAAAGGACAGGCCCAAGGCTACACCTTC,CASSKGQAQGYTF
TRBD2,TRBJ2-1,.,TRBV29-1,TGCAGCGTTACTAGCGGGAGTAATGAGCAGTTCTTC,CSVTSGSNEQFF
.,TRBJ1-2,.,TRBV7-8,TGTGCCAGCAGCGACGGGCTGAACTATGGCTACACCTTC,CASSDGLNYGYTF
.,TRBJ1-2,.,TRBV7-2,TGTGCCAGCAGCCTAGGACAGATTTTCTATGGCTACACCTTC,CASSLGQIFYGYTF
.,TRBJ2-3,.,TRBV30,TGTGCCTGGAGCCCGGGACTTAGAACAGATACGCAGTATTTT,CAWSPGLRTDTQYF
.,TRBJ2-3,.,TRBV9,TGTGCCAGCAGCGTAGATCGGCGGGATACGCAGTATTTT,CASSVDRRDTQYF
.,TRBJ1-3,.,TRBV5-1,TGCGCCAGCAGCCCTGGAGGGGTAGACTCTGGAAACACCATATATTTT,CASSPGGVDSGNTIYF
TRBD1,TRBJ1-5,.,TRBV9,TGTGCCAGCAGCGTAGGACAGGGCTATCAGCCCCAGCATTTT,CASSVGQGYQPQHF
.,TRBJ1-4,.,TRBV16,TGTGCCAGCGCCCTCCCCGGGGTGGAAAAACTGTTTTTT,CASALPGVEKLFF
TRBD2,TRBJ2-7,.,TRBV5-6,TGTGCCAGCAGCTTGTCTAGCGGCGAGCAGTACTTC,CASSLSSGEQYF
.,TRBJ1-6,few,TRBV18,TGTGCCAGCTCACCAACCCAGGGAAGCAATTCACCCCTCCACTTT,CASSPTQGSNSPLHF
.,TRBJ1-1,.,TRBV7-8,TGTGCCAGCAGCTTAGTTTGGACAGAGGATTCGAACACTGAAGCTTTCTTT,CASSLVWTEDSNTEAFF
.,TRBJ1-6,.,TRBV4-2,TGTGCCAGCAGCCAAGATACGGCAGTACCTTATAATTCACCCCTCCACTTT,CASSQDTAVPYNSPLHF
.,TRBJ2-3,.,TRBV4-3,TGCGCCAGCAGCCCCAAACGGGGTGCCACAGATACGCAGTATTTT,CASSPKRGATDTQYF
TRBD2,TRBJ2-7,.,TRBV27,TGTGCCAGCAGTAAAGCGGGAGGCCCCTACGAGCAGTACTTC,CASSKAGGPYEQYF
.,TRBJ1-6,.,TRBV6-1,TGTGCCAGCAGTGACAGGGCCAATTCACCCCTCCACTTT,CASSDRANSPLHF
TRBD2,TRBJ2-2,.,TRBV19,TGTGCCAGTAGTTCACTAGCGGGAGGGGCCGGGGAGCTGTTTTTT,CASSSLAGGAGELFF